This T cell receptor (beta chain) was observed in a study of technical replicates of blood from a few donors. The V gene's germline CDR1 is ENHRY and CDR2 SYGVKD. V lost 3 bases and J lost 2; bases outside the gene matches: 3. The CDR3 runs 15 residues. TCRdb's copy holds only in-frame clones and misses some; the assay was immunoSEQ multiplex PCR. The sample lists around 69,000 clones, approximately 96% seen once, with less than 0.25% in the top ten. The TCR sequence derives from a human donor in good health. V usage is TRBV10-3 and J usage is TRBJ2-1; TRBD2 matches at 8 bases. Sequences were obtained from T cells isolated from PBMCs. This CDR3 reads CAISDSGSPYNEQFF. As DNA, the CDR3 is TGTGCCATCAGTGACAGCGGGAGCCCCTACAATGAGCAGTTCTTC.